What follows describes a single T cell receptor beta chain. Under the authors' procedure: It was from reference gene primer amplification that nucleated cell counts were estimated. TCRdb keeps only in-frame clones here, not all; method: immunoSEQ multiplex PCR. That table furnishes V, J and clone size, whereas the DNA furnished D and trimming. Of 350,000 to 450,000 clones in the sample, around 84% were seen once. The data are from a study of blood T cell repertoires in COVID-19. About the study: The United States, Italy and Spain were the sources of the acute and convalescent COVID-19 samples. PBMCs, B-cell-depleted T cells, or T cells provided the cDNA or gDNA that made up the material.

Trimming pared 8 bases from V and 8 bases from J, leaving 24 bases between. Germline CDR1 is MNHEY and CDR2 is SMNVEV (reference sequence). There are 15 residues in the CDR3. The receptor was isolated from a woman aged 18 to 35 with acute or convalescent COVID-19. This chain connects TRBV27 to TRBJ1-1; D is undetermined. Material for sequencing was peripheral blood. CDR3 DNA: TGTGCCAGCCGCTTTACACGAGGCCCGCGGGTAGAAGCTTTCTTT. Amino acid sequence: CASRFTRGPRVEAFF.